This is a list of T cell receptor beta chains from one sample in a study of blood T cell repertoires in COVID-19. Sequencing used immunoSEQ multiplex PCR; TCRdb keeps in-frame clones, though not all of them. The sample has 150,000 to 200,000 clones, 78% seen once. The material sequenced was peripheral blood. The receptors come from an elderly woman with active or convalescent COVID-19. Both conserved end residues are part of each CDR3. D genes are given only for firm matches. Clone size, where shown, is once, few, many, or a class for clones that have expanded.

abundance: NA
d_gene: NA
j_gene: TRBJ1-1
v_gene: TRBV7-2
CDR3nt: TGTGCCAGCAGCTTAGCTTCGGGCAGGGGATCTGGGAACACTGAAGCTTTCTTT
CDR3aa: CASSLASGRGSGNTEAFF

abundance: NA
d_gene: TRBD1
j_gene: TRBJ1-2
v_gene: TRBV28
CDR3nt: TGTGCCAGCAGTGCCCCAGGGGGCTATGGCTACACCTTC
CDR3aa: CASSAPGGYGYTF

abundance: NA
d_gene: TRBD2
j_gene: TRBJ2-1
v_gene: TRBV24-1
CDR3nt: TGTGCCACCAGTGACCCCGGACTAGCGGGGGTCGATGAGCAGTTCTTC
CDR3aa: CATSDPGLAGVDEQFF

abundance: few
d_gene: NA
j_gene: TRBJ1-1
v_gene: TRBV5-4
CDR3nt: TGTGCCAGCAGCTCCCCTAACGCTGAAGCTTTCTTT
CDR3aa: CASSSPNAEAFF

abundance: NA
d_gene: NA
j_gene: TRBJ1-2
v_gene: TRBV29-1
CDR3nt: TGCAGCGTTGTCCGGGGAGTAGAAGGCTACACCTTC
CDR3aa: CSVVRGVEGYTF

abundance: once
d_gene: TRBD2
j_gene: TRBJ2-5
v_gene: TRBV18
CDR3nt: TGTGCCAGCTCATCCTATCCGGGACTAGCGGGGGAAGAGACCCAGTACTTC
CDR3aa: CASSSYPGLAGEETQYF

abundance: NA
d_gene: TRBD1
j_gene: TRBJ2-1
v_gene: TRBV24-1
CDR3nt: TGTGCCACCAGTGACCCGGACAGGGTGGAACACAATGAGCAGTTCTTC
CDR3aa: CATSDPDRVEHNEQFF

abundance: once
d_gene: TRBD2
j_gene: TRBJ2-7
v_gene: TRBV4-2
CDR3nt: TGTGCCAGCAGCCAAGATAAGCGGGGGCTCTACGAGCAGTACTTC
CDR3aa: CASSQDKRGLYEQYF

abundance: NA
d_gene: NA
j_gene: TRBJ2-3
v_gene: TRBV2
CDR3nt: TGTGCCAGCAGTGGCGAGAGGACAGATACGCAGTATTTT
CDR3aa: CASSGERTDTQYF

abundance: NA
d_gene: NA
j_gene: TRBJ1-3
v_gene: TRBV7-8
CDR3nt: TGTGCCAGCAGCGCACAACGGGGAGGTTCGTTCTCTGGAAACACCATATATTTT
CDR3aa: CASSAQRGGSFSGNTIYF

abundance: NA
d_gene: NA
j_gene: TRBJ1-2
v_gene: TRBV29-1
CDR3nt: TGCAGCACCACCGGGATCGGTGACTATGGCTACACCTTC
CDR3aa: CSTTGIGDYGYTF

abundance: many
d_gene: TRBD1
j_gene: TRBJ2-7
v_gene: TRBV7-8
CDR3nt: TGTGCCAGCAGCTTAGGCGGGACAGGGTTCGAGCAGTACTTC
CDR3aa: CASSLGGTGFEQYF

abundance: NA
d_gene: NA
j_gene: TRBJ1-1
v_gene: TRBV12-3/TRBV12-4
CDR3nt: TGTGCCAGCGGGGCACCGAACACTGAAGCTTTCTTT
CDR3aa: CASGAPNTEAFF

abundance: NA
d_gene: TRBD2
j_gene: TRBJ2-1
v_gene: TRBV6-1
CDR3nt: TGTGCCAGCAGTGAACTGTATAGCGGGGAATACAATGAGCAGTTCTTC
CDR3aa: CASSELYSGEYNEQFF

abundance: NA
d_gene: TRBD2
j_gene: TRBJ2-2
v_gene: TRBV5-8
CDR3nt: TGTGCCAGTACGAACGAACTAGCGGGGGGGCTTTGGAAGACCGGGGAGCTGTTTTTT
CDR3aa: CASTNELAGGLWKTGELFF

abundance: NA
d_gene: NA
j_gene: TRBJ2-1
v_gene: TRBV6-5
CDR3nt: TGTGCCAGCAGTTTCAGCGGAACCTACAATGAGCAGTTCTTC
CDR3aa: CASSFSGTYNEQFF

abundance: NA
d_gene: NA
j_gene: TRBJ2-6
v_gene: TRBV30
CDR3nt: TGTGCCTGGAGTTCGGCCAGATCGTGGAGGGGGGCCAACGTCCTGACTTTC
CDR3aa: CAWSSARSWRGANVLTF

abundance: few
d_gene: TRBD1
j_gene: TRBJ1-1
v_gene: TRBV9
CDR3nt: TGTGCCAGCAGTTTGGACAGGGAGACTGAAGCTTTCTTT
CDR3aa: CASSLDRETEAFF

abundance: NA
d_gene: NA
j_gene: TRBJ2-2
v_gene: TRBV24-1
CDR3nt: TGTGCCACCAGTGATTTTCGTACAGGGCCCGGGGAGCTGTTTTTT
CDR3aa: CATSDFRTGPGELFF

abundance: NA
d_gene: TRBD1
j_gene: TRBJ2-7
v_gene: TRBV27
CDR3nt: TGTGCCAGCAGTTTACTTACCGGGACAGGGGCCTACGAGCAGTACTTC
CDR3aa: CASSLLTGTGAYEQYF

abundance: NA
d_gene: NA
j_gene: TRBJ1-1
v_gene: TRBV10-3
CDR3nt: TGTGCCACTAAAGTAGGCGCAGGAAAGAACACTGAAGCTTTCTTT
CDR3aa: CATKVGAGKNTEAFF

abundance: NA
d_gene: NA
j_gene: TRBJ2-4
v_gene: TRBV4-2
CDR3nt: TGTGCCAGCAGCCAAGAAATTACAGGGCAGGACATTCAGTACTTC
CDR3aa: CASSQEITGQDIQYF